Reported below is one T cell receptor (beta chain). Its antigen is unidentified. This sample was taken from a study of vaccination and CD4 T cells after COVID-19. Time point here: late sampling 161 to 241 days after vaccination in a few convalescent patients. Treatment noted: approximately 10-day PBMC culture with coronavirus spike peptide pools or control peptides (ViraFEST assay). Once obtained from cultured CD4+ T cells, the DNA was sequenced using the Oncomine TCR Beta short-read assay. TCRdb redid the calling of the PCR reads with MiXCR, one entry per CDR3 protein. Counted here are tens of thousands of distinct CDR3 sequences, around 28% occurring once; the ten biggest clones make up around 7.5%. V was clipped by 6 bases and J by 3 bases; unmatched bases: 9. The germline CDR1 and CDR2 sequences are MDHEN and SYDVKM. The CDR3 has 17 residues.

Sequences were derived from CD4+ T cells from blood, cultured in vitro, sampled about 7 months after SARS-CoV-2 vaccination. The TCR originated in a human donor who had recovered from COVID-19. The chain is built from TRBV28 and TRBJ2-5; TRBD2 matches at 14 bases. Here the CDR3 DNA reads TGTGCCAGCAGCGGGCCGGGACTAGCGGGAGTTAAAGAGACCCAGTACTTC. As protein: CASSGPGLAGVKETQYF. The whole variable domain, remainder taken from reference TRBV28 and TRBJ2-5, is DVKVTQSSRYLVKRTGEKVFLECVQDMDHENMFWYRQDPGLGLRLIYFSYDVKMKEKGDIPEGYSVSREKKERFSLILESASTNQTSMYLCASSGPGLAGVKETQYFGPGTRLLVL.